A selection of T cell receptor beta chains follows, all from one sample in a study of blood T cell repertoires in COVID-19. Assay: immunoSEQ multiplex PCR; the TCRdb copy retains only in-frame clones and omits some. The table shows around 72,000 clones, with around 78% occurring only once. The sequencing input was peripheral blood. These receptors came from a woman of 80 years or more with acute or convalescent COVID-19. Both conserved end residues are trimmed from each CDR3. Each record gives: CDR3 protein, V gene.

ASSSPGQGYEAF	TRBV6-6
AWSVQLGEFTEAF	TRBV30
ASSQDRGGAYNEQF	TRBV4-2
SVGDRTGSPLH	TRBV29-1
ASSVGQGTNGQY	TRBV9
ASSLRRQVSGNTIY	TRBV7-2
ASSLGSIRLNTGELF	TRBV5-6
ASSFPDNYEQY	TRBV5-4
ASSETQGAADTQY	TRBV6-4
ASSTALGQGYGYT	TRBV19
SVGTGTIEGYT	TRBV29-1
ASSPRQGAYNEQF	TRBV28
ASNLQGNTEAF	TRBV6-5
SVTRQTLAKNIQY	TRBV29-1